Listed below are T cell receptor beta chains from one sample, sequenced in a study of blood T cell repertoires in COVID-19. Profiling relied on immunoSEQ multiplex PCR, and the TCRdb table lists in-frame clones only, not all of them. The table has some 400,000 clones, approximately 89% seen once; the top ten hold about 2%. Sequencing input: peripheral blood. All receptors come from a woman between 55 and 75 years old with COVID-19, enrolled during active disease. The CDR3 runs from the conserved cysteine through the conserved F or W. D genes are given only for firm matches. Size values are once, few and many counts, or a class for expanded clones, and some rows have none.

v_gene	j_gene	d_gene	abundance	CDR3nt	CDR3aa
TRBV3-1/TRBV3-2	TRBJ2-1	TRBD2	.	TGTGCCAGCAGCCGCGGGGGTACTTTCTACAATGAGCAGTTCTTC	CASSRGGTFYNEQFF
TRBV28	TRBJ1-1	.	.	TGTGCCAGCAGTGAGGCCGAAGCCCCCCTCGAAGCTTTCTTT	CASSEAEAPLEAFF
TRBV29-1	TRBJ2-7	TRBD2	.	TGCAGCACAGACGGCGGCAGCGGGATGGAGACGTCCAGGCAGTACTTC	CSTDGGSGMETSRQYF
TRBV9	TRBJ2-2	.	.	TGTGCCAGCAGCCCAGGGTACACCGGGGAGCTGTTTTTT	CASSPGYTGELFF
TRBV6-1	TRBJ2-2	TRBD2	.	TGTGCCAGCGGAATGACTAGCGGGGGCACCGGGGAGCTGTTTTTT	CASGMTSGGTGELFF
TRBV6-1	TRBJ2-5	TRBD2	.	TGTGCCAGCAGTGCGGACCTTGGGCTAGCGGGGGGGAAGACCCAGTACTTC	CASSADLGLAGGKTQYF
TRBV3-1/TRBV3-2	TRBJ2-7	.	.	TGTGCCAGCAGCCTTAGGCAGGACAGAGTCTACGAGCAGTACTTC	CASSLRQDRVYEQYF
TRBV7-9	TRBJ1-6	.	.	TGTGCCAGCAGCTTGGCCGGGAGAAATTCACCCCTCCACTTT	CASSLAGRNSPLHF
TRBV4-1	TRBJ2-7	TRBD2	.	TGCGCCAGCAGCCAAGGACTAGCGGGGGCCCTTAGCTCCTACGAGCAGTACTTC	CASSQGLAGALSSYEQYF
TRBV5-1	TRBJ1-2	.	.	TGCGCCAGCAGCCAAGGCTCAGGGGAAGCTAACTATGGCTACACCTTC	CASSQGSGEANYGYTF
TRBV19	TRBJ1-1	.	.	TGTGCCAGTAGTATCAAAGGGGGTAGAACTGAAGCTTTCTTT	CASSIKGGRTEAFF
TRBV4-1	TRBJ2-2	TRBD1	once	TGCGCCAGCAGCCAGGGACAGGGTGGAACCGGGGAGCTGTTTTTT	CASSQGQGGTGELFF
TRBV5-4	TRBJ2-3	.	.	TGTGCCAGCAACGCCCCTAGCACCGATACGCAGTATTTT	CASNAPSTDTQYF
TRBV29-1	TRBJ2-5	.	.	TGCAGCGTCTTGACTTCTCAAGAGACCCAGTACTTC	CSVLTSQETQYF
TRBV3-1/TRBV3-2	TRBJ1-2	TRBD1	once	TGTGCCAGCAGCCGGCTAACAGGGGAGGGCTACACCTTC	CASSRLTGEGYTF
TRBV2	TRBJ2-3	.	.	TGTGCCAGCAGTGCCAGGGCTAGCACAGATACGCAGTATTTT	CASSARASTDTQYF
TRBV3-1/TRBV3-2	TRBJ1-2	.	.	TGTGCCAGCAGCCAAGCAGATCTCTATGGCTACACCTTC	CASSQADLYGYTF
TRBV6-5	TRBJ2-4	TRBD1	.	TGTGCCAGCGGCCCGGGACAGCTAGCCAAAAACATTCAGTACTTC	CASGPGQLAKNIQYF
TRBV13	TRBJ1-2	TRBD1	few	TGTGCCAGCAGCTCCACTTGGACAGGGAAATCTTTTGGCTACACCTTC	CASSSTWTGKSFGYTF
TRBV10-2	TRBJ2-7	TRBD2	.	TGCGCCAGCACGCAACCCCGGGCTAGCGGTTCCTACGAGCAGTACTTC	CASTQPRASGSYEQYF
TRBV19	TRBJ2-6	.	.	TGTGCCAGTAGTATAGGACGGGAGTCTGGGGCCAACGTCCTGACTTTC	CASSIGRESGANVLTF
TRBV28	TRBJ2-3	.	.	TGTGCCAGCAGTTACCCGGTGGGCACATTCACTAGCACAGATACGCAGTATTTT	CASSYPVGTFTSTDTQYF
TRBV9	TRBJ2-1	TRBD2	.	TGTGCCAGCAGCGTAGTGGGGGGGAGTTACAATGAGCAGTTCTTC	CASSVVGGSYNEQFF
TRBV5-1	TRBJ1-4	TRBD1	.	TGCGCCAGCAGCTTGAGACAGGGAAATGAAAAACTGTTTTTT	CASSLRQGNEKLFF
TRBV6-5	TRBJ1-1	.	.	TGTGCCAGCAGTTACTCGAACAGGGATCGCCCTTTCTTT	CASSYSNRDRPFF
TRBV25-1	TRBJ2-3	TRBD2	.	TGTGCCAGCAGCGCGACCGGGACTAGGGGCTCAGATACGCAGTATTTT	CASSATGTRGSDTQYF
TRBV21-1	TRBJ2-7	.	.	TGTGCCAACCCCACCGCACAAGACAAACCCTACGAGCAGTACTTC	CANPTAQDKPYEQYF
TRBV24-1	TRBJ2-2	.	.	TGTGCCACCCGGTCGGGGGGCCTGGGGGGGGAGCTGTTTTTT	CATRSGGLGGELFF
TRBV7-9	TRBJ1-1	.	once	TGTGCCAGCAGCCCCCCTGGCCAGATTGTGAACACTGAAGCTTTCTTT	CASSPPGQIVNTEAFF
TRBV7-8	TRBJ1-1	.	once	TGTGCCAGCAGAACACAGGGCCACACTGAAGCTTTCTTT	CASRTQGHTEAFF
TRBV2	TRBJ1-2	.	.	TGTGCCAGCACTCCCGACAGAATCTATGGCTACACCTTC	CASTPDRIYGYTF
TRBV7-2	TRBJ2-3	TRBD2	.	TGTGCCAGCAGCCTCTACTCTAGCGGGGGGGCTGAAGATACGCAGTATTTT	CASSLYSSGGAEDTQYF
TRBV10-3	TRBJ2-7	TRBD1	.	TGTGCCATAAACCGGGACAGGGGTGAAGAGCAGTACTTC	CAINRDRGEEQYF
TRBV28	TRBJ1-2	TRBD1	.	TGTGCCAGCAGTCCCCCCCCGGGACAGGGGGGCTACACCTTC	CASSPPPGQGGYTF
TRBV11-2	TRBJ1-1	TRBD1	few	TGTGCCAGCAGCTGGGACAGGGGGCGCCCCGGGGGGAACACTGAAGCTTTCTTT	CASSWDRGRPGGNTEAFF
TRBV21-1	TRBJ1-2	.	.	TGTGCCAGCAGCCGCGACAGGGGGCCTAACTATGGCTACACCTTC	CASSRDRGPNYGYTF
TRBV14	TRBJ1-3	.	.	TGTGCCAGCAGCCCCCGACAGCAGTTGGGAAACACCATATATTTT	CASSPRQQLGNTIYF
TRBV30	TRBJ1-1	.	.	TGTGCCTGGAGTCTGCAAGGGGGCACTGAAGCTTTCTTT	CAWSLQGGTEAFF
TRBV7-9	TRBJ2-2	.	.	TGTGCCAGCAGCCAACAAGGGGCCGGGGAGCTGTTTTTT	CASSQQGAGELFF
TRBV7-6	TRBJ1-1	.	once	TGTGCCAGCAGCTTAGAAGTCCCCAGGGTAAACACTGAAGCTTTCTTT	CASSLEVPRVNTEAFF
TRBV27	TRBJ2-3	TRBD2	.	TGTGCCAGCAGTTACTTAGCGGGGTCTGTCCCAGATACGCAGTATTTT	CASSYLAGSVPDTQYF
TRBV19	TRBJ1-5	TRBD1	.	TGTGCCAGTGGGACAGGGAACAAGCCCCAGCATTTT	CASGTGNKPQHF
TRBV11-1	TRBJ2-7	TRBD2	.	TGTGCCAGCAGCGGGACTAGGTCATCCTCCTACGAGCAGTACTTC	CASSGTRSSSYEQYF
TRBV30	TRBJ2-7	.	.	TGTGCCTGGACCCTCCCCGGCTACGAGCAGTACTTC	CAWTLPGYEQYF
TRBV6-5	TRBJ2-5	.	.	TGTGCCAGCAGAACTACCCAAGAGACCCAGTACTTC	CASRTTQETQYF
TRBV5-1	TRBJ2-1	.	.	TGCGCCAGCAGCTTGGCCAACAACAATGAGCAGTTCTTC	CASSLANNNEQFF